Listed below are T cell receptor beta chains from one sample, sequenced in a study of control samples from healthy donors and cancer patients. Sequencing was performed with immunoSEQ multiplex PCR; in TCRdb, only in-frame clones are kept and a portion is missing. The table shows about 84,000 clones, with roughly 88% occurring only once. The source material was PBMCs. These receptor sequences come from a man aged 55 to 70 with head and neck cancer. CDR3s include the opening cysteine and the closing phenylalanine or tryptophan. A D gene is named only where the DNA matches it firmly. The listing skips clone size in some rows; elsewhere it reads once, few, many or a size class.

D: NA; V: TRBV7-9; size: NA; J: TRBJ1-1; CDR3: CASSLSNTEAFF; DNA: TGTGCCAGCAGCTTATCAAACACTGAAGCTTTCTTT
D: TRBD1; V: TRBV18; size: NA; J: TRBJ1-1; CDR3: CASSPLRTGQNTEAFF; DNA: TGTGCCAGCTCACCCCTAAGGACAGGGCAGAACACTGAAGCTTTCTTT
D: TRBD1; V: TRBV27; size: NA; J: TRBJ2-7; CDR3: CASSTGTGGYEQYF; DNA: TGTGCCAGCAGTACTGGGACAGGGGGCTACGAGCAGTACTTC
D: NA; V: TRBV2; size: NA; J: TRBJ2-3; CDR3: CASNQYTSTDTQYF; DNA: TGTGCCAGCAACCAATACACATCCACAGATACGCAGTATTTT
D: NA; V: TRBV7-9; size: once; J: TRBJ2-1; CDR3: CASSLYLLGYNEQFF; DNA: TGTGCCAGCAGCTTATACCTTCTAGGCTACAATGAGCAGTTCTTC
D: TRBD2; V: TRBV5-1; size: NA; J: TRBJ2-7; CDR3: CASSLAGTNYEQYF; DNA: TGCGCCAGCAGCTTGGCAGGGACTAACTACGAGCAGTACTTC
D: NA; V: TRBV5-1; size: NA; J: TRBJ1-3; CDR3: CASSLDGFGNTIYF; DNA: TGCGCCAGCAGCTTGGATGGCTTCGGAAACACCATATATTTT
D: NA; V: TRBV18; size: NA; J: TRBJ2-1; CDR3: CASSTGLGINEQFF; DNA: TGTGCCAGCTCGACGGGTCTTGGGATCAATGAGCAGTTCTTC
D: TRBD1; V: TRBV18; size: NA; J: TRBJ1-3; CDR3: CASTTRQGYTGNTIYF; DNA: TGTGCCAGCACAACTCGACAGGGCTATACTGGAAACACCATATATTTT
D: NA; V: TRBV7-9; size: NA; J: TRBJ2-3; CDR3: CASTLTIQGTSTDTQYF; DNA: TGTGCCAGCACCCTAACGATACAGGGAACTAGCACAGATACGCAGTATTTT
D: NA; V: TRBV18; size: once; J: TRBJ1-5; CDR3: CASSPPGVGQPQHF; DNA: TGTGCCAGCTCACCCCCTGGGGTGGGTCAGCCCCAGCATTTT
D: NA; V: TRBV5-8; size: NA; J: TRBJ1-2; CDR3: CASSRRHGYTF; DNA: TGTGCCAGCAGCCGCCGTCATGGCTACACCTTC
D: NA; V: TRBV10-3; size: NA; J: TRBJ2-7; CDR3: CAIRAGLSYEQYF; DNA: TGTGCCATCAGGGCGGGTCTCTCCTACGAGCAGTACTTC
D: NA; V: TRBV7-9; size: NA; J: TRBJ2-3; CDR3: CASSSWGADTQYF; DNA: TGTGCCAGCAGCTCTTGGGGGGCAGATACGCAGTATTTT
D: TRBD2; V: TRBV30; size: NA; J: TRBJ2-2; CDR3: CASEGTSGTGELFF; DNA: TGTGCAAGTGAGGGGACTAGCGGGACCGGGGAGCTGTTTTTT
D: NA; V: TRBV18; size: NA; J: TRBJ2-3; CDR3: CASSPPQRRDTQYF; DNA: TGTGCCAGCTCACCACCCCAACGGAGAGATACGCAGTATTTT
D: NA; V: TRBV11-2; size: NA; J: TRBJ2-7; CDR3: CASSLVSGPAYEQYF; DNA: TGTGCCAGCAGCTTAGTGTCAGGGCCGGCCTACGAGCAGTACTTC
D: NA; V: TRBV9; size: few; J: TRBJ2-1; CDR3: CASSARDGPIWRGSYNEQFF; DNA: TGTGCCAGCAGCGCCCGGGACGGCCCGATTTGGAGGGGTTCCTACAATGAGCAGTTCTTC
D: TRBD1; V: TRBV19; size: NA; J: TRBJ2-7; CDR3: CASSTQLIQGAEQYF; DNA: TGTGCCAGTAGTACCCAACTTATACAGGGGGCCGAGCAGTACTTC
D: NA; V: TRBV5-1; size: NA; J: TRBJ2-1; CDR3: CASQGLGGSYNEQFF; DNA: TGCGCCAGCCAGGGACTCGGGGGCTCCTACAATGAGCAGTTCTTC